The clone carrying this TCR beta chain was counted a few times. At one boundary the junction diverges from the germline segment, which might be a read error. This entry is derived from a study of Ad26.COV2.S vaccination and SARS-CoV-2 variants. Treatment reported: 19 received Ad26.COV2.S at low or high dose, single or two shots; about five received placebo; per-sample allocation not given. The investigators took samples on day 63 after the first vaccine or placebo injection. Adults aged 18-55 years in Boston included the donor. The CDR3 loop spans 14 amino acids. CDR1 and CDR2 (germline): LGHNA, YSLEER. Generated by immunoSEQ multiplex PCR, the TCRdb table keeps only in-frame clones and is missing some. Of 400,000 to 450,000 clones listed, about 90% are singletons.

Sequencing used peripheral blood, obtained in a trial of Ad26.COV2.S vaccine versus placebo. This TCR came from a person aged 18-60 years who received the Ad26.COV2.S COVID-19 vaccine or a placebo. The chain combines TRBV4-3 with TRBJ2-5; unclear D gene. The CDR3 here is CTSSQTQLKETQYF. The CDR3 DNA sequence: TGCACCAGCAGCCAAACCCAACTGAAAGAGACCCAGTACTTC.